These 3 T cell receptor beta chains came from one sample sequenced in a study of shared clonotypes between healthy human individuals. Naive CD8 cells lacked CD45RO, underwent positive selection for CCR7 and left out terminally differentiated effector memory CD45RA+ cells. Using immunoSEQ multiplex PCR, the repertoire was profiled, and TCRdb retains in-frame clones only, with some absent. The sample lists some 1,900,000 clones, approximately 94% occurring once. The sample taken for sequencing was naive CD8+ T cells sorted from blood. The receptors shown here come from a man aged 18 to 29 in good health.

This clone was observed a handful of times. V usage is TRBV2 and J usage is TRBJ2-7, with D hard to call. CDR3 length: 13 residues. V was trimmed by 3 bases and J by 2 bases, leaving 8 bases between them. CDR1 is SNHLY, CDR2 FYNNEI, per germline. The CDR3 loop is CASSDALAYEQYF. CDR3 nucleotide sequence: TGTGCCAGCAGTGATGCATTAGCCTACGAGCAGTACTTC. Drawing the rest from reference TRBV2 and TRBJ2-7, the complete variable domain is EPEVTQTPSHQVTQMGQEVILRCVPISNHLYFYWYRQILGQKVEFLVSFYNNEISEKSEIFDDQFSVERPDGSNFTLKIRSTKLEDSAMYFCASSDALAYEQYFGPGTRLTVT.

The V and J genes are TRBV27 and TRBJ2-2, with 9 bases aligning to TRBD1. This CDR3 comprises 15 residues. Germline V lookup: CDR1 MNHEY, CDR2 SMNVEV (reference sequence). The junction had 3 bases not matched to a gene; V was cut back by 2 bases and J by 5 bases. The DNA for the CDR3 is TGTGCCAGCAGTTTAATGGGACAGGGTACCGGGGAGCTGTTTTTT. Its translation: CASSLMGQGTGELFF.

This chain joins TRBV21-1 and TRBJ2-7; the table's D call TRBD2 went unverified against the DNA. TRBV21-1 is a listed pseudogene. The CDR3 runs to 13 residues. This CDR3 reads CATEADSSYEQYF. CDR3 DNA sequence: TGTGCCACCGAGGCAGATAGCTCCTACGAGCAGTACTTC.